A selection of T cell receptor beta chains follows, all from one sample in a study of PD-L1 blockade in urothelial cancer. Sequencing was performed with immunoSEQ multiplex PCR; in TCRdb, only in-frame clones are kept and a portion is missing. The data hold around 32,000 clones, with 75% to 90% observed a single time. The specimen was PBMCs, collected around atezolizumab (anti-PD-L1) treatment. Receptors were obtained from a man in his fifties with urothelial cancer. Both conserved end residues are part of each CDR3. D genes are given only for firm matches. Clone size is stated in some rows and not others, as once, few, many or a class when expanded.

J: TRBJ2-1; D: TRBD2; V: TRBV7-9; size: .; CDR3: CASSLPGGGGHNEQFF; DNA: TGTGCCAGCAGCTTACCTGGGGGCGGGGGGCACAATGAGCAGTTCTTC
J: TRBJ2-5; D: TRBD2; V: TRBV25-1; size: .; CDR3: CASSEGTSGYYQETQYF; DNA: TGTGCCAGCAGTGAGGGGACTAGCGGTTACTACCAAGAGACCCAGTACTTC
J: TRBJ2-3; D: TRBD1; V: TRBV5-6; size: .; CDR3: CASSRPLTGEPRDTQYF; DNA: TGTGCCAGCAGCCGCCCACTGACAGGGGAACCCCGAGATACGCAGTATTTT
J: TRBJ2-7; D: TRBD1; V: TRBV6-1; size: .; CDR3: CASTLAGAGGYEQYF; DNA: TGTGCCAGCACCCTCGCAGGGGCAGGGGGCTACGAGCAGTACTTC
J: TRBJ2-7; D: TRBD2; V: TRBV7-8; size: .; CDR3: CASSLELAGAYEQYF; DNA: TGTGCCAGCAGCTTAGAACTAGCGGGGGCCTACGAGCAGTACTTC
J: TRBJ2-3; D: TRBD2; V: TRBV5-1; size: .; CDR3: CASSHAGGGKTDTQYF; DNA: TGCGCCAGCAGCCACGCTGGGGGGGGAAAAACAGATACGCAGTATTTT
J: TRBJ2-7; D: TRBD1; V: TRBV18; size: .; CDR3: CASSQGQGYEQYF; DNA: TGTGCCAGCTCCCAGGGACAGGGTTACGAGCAGTACTTC
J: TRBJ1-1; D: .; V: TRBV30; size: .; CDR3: CASTPPGQTYTEAFF; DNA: TGTGCCTCCACACCACCGGGACAAACATACACTGAAGCTTTCTTT
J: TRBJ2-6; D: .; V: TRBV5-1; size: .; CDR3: CASSLEVGVGANVLTF; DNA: TGCGCCAGCAGCTTGGAGGTAGGGGTCGGGGCCAACGTCCTGACTTTC
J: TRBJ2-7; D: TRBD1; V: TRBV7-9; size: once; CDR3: CATSDRGQDEQYF; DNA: TGTGCCACCTCGGACAGGGGGCAAGACGAGCAGTACTTC
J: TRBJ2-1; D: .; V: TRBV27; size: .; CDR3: CASSSLRIGFDKQFF; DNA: TGTGCCAGCAGTTCCCTGAGGATCGGGTTCGATAAGCAGTTCTTC
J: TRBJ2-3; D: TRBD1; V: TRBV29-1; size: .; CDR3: CSVGGTGATDTQYF; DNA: TGCAGCGTTGGTGGGACAGGGGCCACAGATACGCAGTATTTT
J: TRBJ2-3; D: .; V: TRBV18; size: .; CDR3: CASSPRKRVNADTQYF; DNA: TGTGCCAGCTCACCGAGAAAGAGGGTGAATGCAGATACGCAGTATTTT
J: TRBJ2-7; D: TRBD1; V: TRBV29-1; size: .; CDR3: CSAREDRASYEQYF; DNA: TGCAGCGCCCGAGAGGACAGGGCCTCCTACGAGCAGTACTTC
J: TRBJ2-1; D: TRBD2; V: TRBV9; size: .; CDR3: CASSVAAGGEVREQFF; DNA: TGTGCCAGCAGCGTAGCGGCGGGAGGGGAAGTTCGTGAGCAGTTCTTC
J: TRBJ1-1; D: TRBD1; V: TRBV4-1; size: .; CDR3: CASSQPRQGIVNTEAFF; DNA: TGCGCCAGCAGCCAACCACGACAGGGGATTGTGAACACTGAAGCTTTCTTT
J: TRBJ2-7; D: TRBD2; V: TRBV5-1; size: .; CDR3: CASSLAFGGDEQYF; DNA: TGCGCCAGCAGCTTGGCCTTTGGGGGGGACGAGCAGTACTTC
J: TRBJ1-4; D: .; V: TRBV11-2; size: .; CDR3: CASSQGRGWEKLFF; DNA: TGTGCCAGCAGCCAAGGGAGGGGTTGGGAAAAACTGTTTTTT
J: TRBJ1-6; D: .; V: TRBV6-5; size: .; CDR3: CASSWTKGGNSPLHF; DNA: TGTGCCAGCAGCTGGACAAAAGGGGGTAATTCACCCCTCCACTTT
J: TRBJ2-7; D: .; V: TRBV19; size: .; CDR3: CASSMEGPSSYEQYF; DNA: TGTGCCAGTAGTATGGAGGGCCCCAGCTCCTACGAGCAGTACTTC
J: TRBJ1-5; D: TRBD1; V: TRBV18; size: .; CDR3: CASSPGQGNQPQHF; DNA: TGTGCCAGCTCACCAGGACAGGGTAACCAGCCCCAGCATTTT
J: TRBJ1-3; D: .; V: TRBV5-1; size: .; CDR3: CASSAQGNTIYF; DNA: TGCGCCAGCAGCGCCCAGGGAAACACCATATATTTT
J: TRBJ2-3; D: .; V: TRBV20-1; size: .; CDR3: CSALADTQYF; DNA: TGCAGTGCTCTCGCGGATACGCAGTATTTT
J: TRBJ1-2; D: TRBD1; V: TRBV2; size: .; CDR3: CASRRGTVGRYGYTF; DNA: TGTGCCAGCAGACGAGGGACAGTTGGGCGCTATGGCTACACCTTC
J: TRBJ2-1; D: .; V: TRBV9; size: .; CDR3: CASSGRTPWDEQFF; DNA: TGTGCCAGCAGCGGTCGGACACCTTGGGATGAGCAGTTCTTC
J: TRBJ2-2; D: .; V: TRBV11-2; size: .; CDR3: CASSLAALSNTGELFF; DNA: TGTGCCAGCAGCTTAGCTGCCCTTAGTAACACCGGGGAGCTGTTTTTT
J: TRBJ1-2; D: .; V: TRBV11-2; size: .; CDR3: CASSFAGSYGYTF; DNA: TGTGCCAGCAGCTTTGCGGGTTCCTATGGCTACACCTTC